Listed below are T cell receptor beta chains from one sample, sequenced in a study of blood T cell repertoires in COVID-19. Data came from immunoSEQ multiplex PCR; TCRdb stores just in-frame clones and leaves some out. This sample yields approximately 150,000 clones, of which approximately 89% are seen a single time; roughly a tenth belongs to the top ten. Sequenced: peripheral blood. Source of these receptors: a man in his sixties with active or convalescent COVID-19. Both conserved end residues are part of each CDR3. D genes are given only for firm matches. Clone sizes are given selectively: once, few, many, or a class where the clone is expanded.

v_call	d_call	clone_size	j_call	cdr3_aa	cdr3_nt
TRBV20-1	TRBD2	once	TRBJ2-4	CSASRTSGDGNIQYF	TGCAGTGCTAGTAGGACTAGCGGGGACGGGAACATTCAGTACTTC
TRBV7-9	TRBD2	.	TRBJ2-7	CASSLNIPTSNEQYF	TGTGCCAGCAGCTTAAATATCCCGACTAGCAACGAGCAGTACTTC
TRBV19	TRBD1	.	TRBJ1-5	CASSAGTGSINQPQHF	TGTGCCAGTAGCGCCGGGACAGGCAGCATAAATCAGCCCCAGCATTTT
TRBV6-5	TRBD1	.	TRBJ1-2	CASSFGQGYGYTF	TGTGCCAGCAGTTTCGGACAGGGCTATGGCTACACCTTC
TRBV5-1	TRBD2	.	TRBJ2-3	CASSLALTSATDTQYF	TGCGCCAGCAGCTTGGCCCTGACTAGCGCTACAGATACGCAGTATTTT
TRBV7-6	TRBD1	once	TRBJ2-2	CASSPRDRANTGELFF	TGTGCCAGCAGCCCCCGTGACAGGGCCAACACCGGGGAGCTGTTTTTT
TRBV6-1	TRBD2	.	TRBJ2-3	CASSGVSGRGTDTQYF	TGTGCCAGCAGTGGAGTAAGCGGGAGGGGCACAGATACGCAGTATTTT
TRBV28	TRBD1	.	TRBJ2-7	CASSLLPGGGYEQYF	TGTGCCAGCAGTTTATTGCCAGGGGGCGGCTACGAGCAGTACTTC
TRBV7-2	.	.	TRBJ1-2	CASSLDTLSAAHYGYTF	TGTGCCAGCAGCTTAGACACTCTTTCTGCGGCGCACTATGGCTACACCTTC
TRBV19	TRBD1	.	TRBJ1-1	CASSILDRGRGDTEAFF	TGTGCCAGTAGTATCCTGGACAGGGGGCGCGGAGACACTGAAGCTTTCTTT
TRBV9	TRBD1	.	TRBJ1-6	CASSVGRGHTAPLHF	TGTGCCAGCAGCGTAGGGAGGGGGCATACGGCACCCCTCCACTTT
TRBV18	.	.	TRBJ1-3	CASSLQVSGNTIYF	TGTGCCAGCTCATTACAGGTCTCTGGAAACACCATATATTTT
TRBV11-2	.	once	TRBJ2-1	CASSPPPGGKDEQFF	TGTGCCAGCAGCCCCCCCCCGGGCGGGAAGGATGAGCAGTTCTTC
TRBV29-1	TRBD1	.	TRBJ2-7	CSVEGGRTGYEQYF	TGCAGCGTTGAAGGGGGGCGGACAGGTTACGAGCAGTACTTC
TRBV2	.	.	TRBJ1-1	CASSDTGHGAFF	TGTGCCAGCAGTGATACAGGACATGGAGCTTTCTTT
TRBV7-8	TRBD2	.	TRBJ2-7	CASSPKLLAYSYEQYF	TGTGCCAGCAGCCCCAAATTACTAGCGTATTCCTACGAGCAGTACTTC
TRBV3-1/TRBV3-2	TRBD2	.	TRBJ2-1	CASSPWAGAYNEQFF	TGTGCCAGCAGCCCCTGGGCGGGAGCCTACAATGAGCAGTTCTTC
TRBV6-5	.	.	TRBJ1-1	CASSSTDTEAFF	TGTGCCAGCAGTTCTACGGACACTGAAGCTTTCTTT
TRBV6-2/TRBV6-3	.	.	TRBJ1-4	CASSYAGATNEKLFF	TGTGCCAGCAGTTATGCCGGTGCAACTAATGAAAAACTGTTTTTT
TRBV5-1	.	.	TRBJ2-2	CASSFLGETGELFF	TGCGCCAGCAGCTTTTTAGGGGAAACCGGGGAGCTGTTTTTT
TRBV19	.	.	TRBJ2-3	CASSIGTPTTGGTQYF	TGTGCCAGTAGCATAGGGACCCCGACTACCGGCGGTACGCAGTATTTT
TRBV14	.	.	TRBJ1-4	CASSQRRGGNEKLFF	TGTGCCAGCAGCCAAAGAAGGGGGGGGAATGAAAAACTGTTTTTT
TRBV10-3	.	.	TRBJ2-3	CAITERRTDTQYF	TGTGCCATCACGGAGCGGCGAACAGATACGCAGTATTTT
TRBV29-1	.	.	TRBJ2-3	CSVEDPGWGTDTQYF	TGCAGCGTTGAAGATCCAGGATGGGGCACAGATACGCAGTATTTT
TRBV9	.	once	TRBJ1-2	CASSVATRAGHNYGYTF	TGTGCCAGCAGCGTAGCTACTAGGGCAGGCCATAACTATGGCTACACCTTC
TRBV19	TRBD1	once	TRBJ1-2	CASSFWDRGYGYTF	TGTGCCAGTAGTTTCTGGGACAGGGGTTATGGCTACACCTTC
TRBV29-1	.	.	TRBJ2-1	CRVGGNEQFF	TGCAGGGTTGGAGGGAATGAGCAGTTCTTC
TRBV24-1	.	.	TRBJ2-7	CATSDSRLPGYEQYF	TGTGCCACCAGTGATTCTCGCCTACCAGGGTACGAGCAGTACTTC
TRBV2	.	.	TRBJ2-2	CASGRGYTGELFF	TGTGCCAGCGGGCGGGGATACACCGGGGAGCTGTTTTTT
TRBV6-1	TRBD2	.	TRBJ2-2	CASSAGLAGGQTGELFF	TGTGCCAGCAGTGCCGGACTAGCGGGAGGGCAGACCGGGGAGCTGTTTTTT
TRBV27	TRBD1	.	TRBJ2-7	CASSRRGPSKDSEQYF	TGTGCCAGCAGTCGAAGGGGGCCCAGCAAGGACTCCGAGCAGTACTTC
TRBV7-7	.	.	TRBJ2-5	CASSLVASEVETQYF	TGTGCTAGCAGCTTAGTGGCTAGCGAGGTGGAGACCCAGTACTTC
TRBV27	.	.	TRBJ1-1	CASSQILNTEAFF	TGTGCCAGCAGTCAGATTCTGAACACTGAAGCTTTCTTT
TRBV2	TRBD2	.	TRBJ2-7	CASPRTSGRGEQYF	TGTGCCAGCCCCCGGACTAGCGGGAGAGGCGAGCAGTACTTC
TRBV18	TRBD1	.	TRBJ2-3	CASRAGQGSTDTQYF	TGTGCCAGCCGCGCCGGACAGGGGAGCACAGATACGCAGTATTTT
TRBV7-9	.	.	TRBJ2-7	CASSLARDRFYF	TGTGCCAGCAGCTTAGCTCGTGACAGGTTCTACTTC
TRBV19	.	.	TRBJ1-1	CAAWGRSEAFF	TGTGCCGCCTGGGGGAGGAGTGAAGCTTTCTTT
TRBV24-1	TRBD1	.	TRBJ2-3	CATSDPGGEGTDTQYF	TGTGCCACCAGTGATCCAGGGGGCGAGGGCACAGATACGCAGTATTTT
TRBV25-1	TRBD1	.	TRBJ1-2	CASSEPGRGVRGYTF	TGTGCCAGCAGTGAACCCGGCAGGGGGGTACGGGGCTACACCTTC
TRBV6-5	TRBD1	.	TRBJ2-7	CASSYSRGQGYEQYF	TGTGCCAGCAGTTACTCGAGGGGACAGGGTTACGAGCAGTACTTC
TRBV9	TRBD2	.	TRBJ2-5	CASSVGWRENQETQYF	TGTGCCAGCAGCGTAGGGTGGCGGGAGAACCAAGAGACCCAGTACTTC
TRBV7-9	.	once	TRBJ1-2	CASSLGTRVGGYTF	TGTGCCAGCAGCTTAGGAACCAGGGTTGGAGGCTACACCTTC
TRBV12-3/TRBV12-4	.	.	TRBJ2-1	CASSLRLDEQFF	TGTGCCAGCAGTCTAAGACTGGATGAGCAGTTCTTC
TRBV24-1	.	.	TRBJ1-1	CATSDLPGTEAFF	TGTGCCACCAGTGATTTACCGGGGACTGAAGCTTTCTTT
TRBV24-1	TRBD2	.	TRBJ2-1	CATSWVTSDNNEQFF	TGTGCCACCAGTTGGGTGACTAGCGACAACAATGAGCAGTTCTTC
TRBV4-3	.	.	TRBJ1-2	CASSQGRKKRSYGYTF	TGCGCCAGCAGCCAAGGGAGGAAAAAGAGGAGCTATGGCTACACCTTC
TRBV28	.	.	TRBJ1-5	CASSLQVSNQPQHF	TGTGCCAGCAGTTTGCAGGTTAGCAATCAGCCCCAGCATTTT
TRBV2	.	once	TRBJ2-2	CASRTGSNTGELFF	TGTGCCAGCAGAACAGGGTCGAACACCGGGGAGCTGTTTTTT
TRBV2	TRBD1	.	TRBJ1-1	CASSAQTGVNTEAFF	TGTGCCAGCAGTGCCCAGACAGGGGTTAACACTGAAGCTTTCTTT
TRBV25-1	.	.	TRBJ1-1	CASKGGNTEAFF	TGTGCCAGCAAGGGAGGGAACACTGAAGCTTTCTTT
TRBV2	TRBD1	.	TRBJ1-5	CASSAATGQFNQPQHF	TGTGCCAGCAGTGCCGCAACGGGACAGTTCAATCAGCCCCAGCATTTT
TRBV3-1/TRBV3-2	.	.	TRBJ2-2	CASSRAGGRTGELFF	TGTGCCAGCAGCCGGGCAGGGGGGAGGACCGGGGAGCTGTTTTTT
TRBV7-2	TRBD1	.	TRBJ1-4	CASSSGQPNEKLFF	TGTGCCAGCAGCTCGGGACAGCCTAATGAAAAACTGTTTTTT
TRBV18	.	.	TRBJ1-3	CASSSSGIEAGNTIYF	TGTGCCAGCTCATCTTCCGGCATTGAGGCTGGAAACACCATATATTTT
TRBV14	.	.	TRBJ1-1	CASSQDLILGAFF	TGTGCCAGCAGCCAAGATCTTATTCTCGGAGCTTTCTTT
TRBV6-5	TRBD1	.	TRBJ1-2	CASRNGQAANYGYTF	TGTGCCAGCAGAAACGGACAGGCGGCTAACTATGGCTACACCTTC
TRBV25-1	.	.	TRBJ1-1	CASRGGTEAFF	TGTGCCAGCAGGGGAGGGACTGAAGCTTTCTTT
TRBV2	TRBD1	.	TRBJ1-6	CASSDGQGAGSPLHF	TGTGCCAGCAGTGACGGACAGGGGGCGGGTTCACCCCTCCACTTT
TRBV6-5	.	.	TRBJ1-5	CASSRQGSNQPQHF	TGTGCCAGCAGTCGGCAGGGGAGCAATCAGCCCCAGCATTTT
TRBV19	TRBD2	.	TRBJ2-4	CASSRGLAGGSIGNLAKNIQYF	TGTGCCAGTAGTAGGGGACTAGCGGGAGGGTCTATCGGCAATCTGGCCAAAAACATTCAGTACTTC